Following are 22 T cell receptor beta chains from one sample sequenced in a study of blood T cell repertoires in COVID-19. The assay was immunoSEQ multiplex PCR, and TCRdb's table has in-frame clones only and misses some. This table has more than 200,000 clones, 65% to 80% appearing once. The sequenced material came from peripheral blood. The source is a woman in her forties with active or convalescent COVID-19.

This clone was picked up a small number of times. The identical CDR3 is also encoded by other nucleotide sequences in the sample. In nucleotides, the CDR3 is TGTGCCAGCAGCCAAGAAGTTCTAGCGGGGCGCACCGGGGAGCTGTTTTTT. Its protein is CASSQEVLAGRTGELFF. The chain links TRBV4-2 to TRBJ2-2, with 9 bases matching TRBD2. This CDR3 has 17 amino acids. V trimming: 0 bases; J trimming: 4 bases; junction bases outside the gene matches: 6. Germline CDR1 LGHNA, CDR2 YNFKEQ.

The chain combines TRBV6-6 with TRBJ1-5, with D possibly being TRBD1 (6 bases). Germline CDR1 is MNHNY and CDR2 is SVGAGI (reference sequence). CDR3 length equals 15 residues. V lost 2 bases and J lost 0, with 8 bases in between. The CDR3 nucleotides are TGTGCCAGCAGTTACGGGGGCGATAGCAATCAGCCCCAGCATTTT. Amino acid sequence: CASSYGGDSNQPQHF.

This clone has only a few counts. The chain combines TRBV9 with TRBJ2-3; D is ambiguous. Trimming took off 0 bases at V and 4 bases at J, with 9 bases between the two ends. The CDR3 length is 14 residues. Per germline, CDR1 SGDLS and CDR2 YYNGEE. CDR3 in amino acids: CASSVAQIPDTQYF. In nucleotides, the CDR3 is TGTGCCAGCAGCGTAGCCCAGATTCCAGATACGCAGTATTTT.

The J gene is TRBJ2-3, the V gene TRBV29-1; D ambiguous. The germline V and J ends were trimmed by 3 bases and 1 base, with 11 bases remaining between them. The CDR3 totals 14 residues. CDR1 and CDR2 (germline): SQVTM, ANQGSEA. CDR3 residues: CSVDRPQGTDTQYF. In nucleotides, the CDR3 is TGCAGCGTTGACAGACCCCAGGGCACAGATACGCAGTATTTT.

This clone has a handful of counts. This sequence joins TRBV5-1 and TRBJ1-4; D remains unclear. Germline values: CDR1 SGHRS, CDR2 YFSETQ. V lost 4 bases and J lost 7, with 11 bases in between. The CDR3 totals 13 residues. The CDR3 DNA sequence: TGCGCCAGCAGCCAGGTTTACGGTGAAAAACTGTTTTTT. It yields the protein CASSQVYGEKLFF.

The chain couples TRBV30 to TRBJ2-7; no reliable D call. Germline CDR1 reads GTSNPN; CDR2 reads SVGIG (reference sequence). Trimming shortened V by 4 bases and J by 0 bases, and 4 bases separated the two germline ends. The CDR3 sequence is 11 residues long. Written as DNA, the CDR3 is TGTGCCTGGACCAACTCCTACGAGCAGTACTTC. It encodes CAWTNSYEQYF.

This chain joins TRBV4-2 and TRBJ1-4, with D perhaps matching TRBD1 (5 bases). Germline CDR1 is LGHNA and CDR2 is YNFKEQ. This CDR3 spans 17 amino acids. The germline V and J ends were trimmed by 0 bases and 0 bases, with 11 bases remaining between them. The CDR3 region is CASSQDKGTPTNEKLFF. The CDR3, as DNA: TGTGCCAGCAGCCAAGATAAGGGGACTCCAACTAATGAAAAACTGTTTTTT.

V gene TRBV5-1 combines with J gene TRBJ2-2, with 11 bases lining up with TRBD1. Germline-derived CDR1 and CDR2 are SGHRS and YFSETQ. Trimming at V came to 3 bases and at J to 5 bases, leaving 24 bases not matched to a gene. The CDR3 is 22 residues long. In DNA, the CDR3 is TGCGCCAGCAGCTGGCGTCCTGCTACCTTTGGAGTCGGGACAGGGGGTACCGGGGAGCTGTTTTTT. Its protein product is CASSWRPATFGVGTGGTGELFF.

The chain has TRBV28 and TRBJ2-3, with D unclear. CDR3 length: 16 residues. Germline V gives CDR1 MDHEN, CDR2 SYDVKM. The V end lost 3 bases, the J end lost 2 bases, and 15 bases lay between the germline ends. CDR3 sequence: CASSFPGEDPTDTQYF. The CDR3 nucleotides read TGTGCCAGCAGTTTCCCCGGAGAAGACCCCACAGATACGCAGTATTTT.

V usage is TRBV11-2 and J usage is TRBJ2-1; 7 bases align to TRBD1. This CDR3 has 16 residues. Trimming removed 2 bases from V and 2 bases from J; junction bases left unmatched: 6. Germline assignment: CDR1 SGHAT and CDR2 FQNNGV. The CDR3 sequence is CASSLFLGQTYNEQFF. For the CDR3, the DNA is TGTGCCAGCAGCTTATTTCTGGGACAGACCTACAATGAGCAGTTCTTC.

The chain uses TRBV7-3 and TRBJ2-7, with D tentatively TRBD1 (6 bases). The germline V gene encodes CDR1 SGHTA and CDR2 FQGTGA. Between the trimmed V and J ends, which lost 1 base and 5 bases, there was a span of 21 bases. The CDR3 extends over 17 amino acids. CDR3 DNA: TGTGCCAGCAGCTTAATGGGGCCCGGGACAAGGTCCCACGAGCAGTACTTC. It specifies CASSLMGPGTRSHEQYF.

V usage is TRBV9 and J usage is TRBJ2-1; 10 nucleotides match TRBD2. The J segment lost 4 bases and the V segment lost 2 bases, leaving 6 bases of the junction unmatched. Germline V gives CDR1 SGDLS, CDR2 YYNGEE. The CDR3 consists of 16 residues. The CDR3 coding sequence is TGTGCCAGCAGCGTGAAACTAGCGGGGCTTTACAATGAGCAGTTCTTC. Amino acid sequence: CASSVKLAGLYNEQFF.

The rearrangement uses TRBV19 and TRBJ1-1, with TRBD1 matching over 9 bases. Germline values: CDR1 LNHDA, CDR2 SQIVND (reference sequence). There are 14 residues in the CDR3. Trimming at V came to 3 bases and at J to 6 bases, leaving 5 bases not matched to a gene. The CDR3 region has the DNA TGTGCCAGTAGTATCGACAGGGGGGCTTCTGAAGCTTTCTTT. It is translated as CASSIDRGASEAFF.

This chain joins TRBV6-5 and TRBJ1-2; a weak D match, TRBD1 (6 bases). V lost 7 bases, J lost 5 bases, and 20 bases lay in between. The CDR3 consists of 15 residues. Per germline, CDR1 MNHEY and CDR2 SVGAGI. The CDR3, as DNA: TGTGCCAGCATGCTTCGATTACAGGGTGGGTATGGCTACACCTTC. It codes for CASMLRLQGGYGYTF.

The chain carries TRBV29-1 and TRBJ1-6, with a tentative D call TRBD1 (6 bases). V was clipped by 5 bases and J by 7 bases, with 12 bases between them. CDR1 SQVTM and CDR2 ANQGSEA come from the germline V gene. The CDR3 spans 13 residues. DNA for the CDR3: TGCAGCGTTTCTCCGGGACAAAATTCACCCCTCCACTTT. This codes for CSVSPGQNSPLHF. Variable domain in full (rest from reference TRBV29-1 and TRBJ1-6): SAVISQKPSRDICQRGTSLTIQCQVDSQVTMMFWYRQQPGQSLTLIATANQGSEATYESGFVIDKFPISRPNLTFSTLTVSNMSPEDSSIYLCSVSPGQNSPLHFGNGTRLTVT.

The chain combines TRBV24-1 with TRBJ1-1; TRBD1 matches at 9 bases. There are 13 residues in the CDR3. Germline values: CDR1 KGHDR, CDR2 SFDVKD. J was trimmed by 11 bases and V by 2 bases; bases with no gene match: 5. The CDR3 loop is CATSDSTGGRAFF. CDR3 coding DNA: TGTGCCACCAGTGATTCCACAGGGGGCAGGGCTTTCTTT.

The chain couples TRBV5-4 to TRBJ2-5; 12 bases match TRBD2. Germline V gene sequence: CDR1 SGHNT, CDR2 YYREEE (reference sequence). The CDR3 contains 18 residues. Losses at the gene ends were 0 bases for V and 4 bases for J; bases not matched to a gene: 10. CDR3: CASSLGLAGGPRRETQYF. The CDR3 DNA sequence: TGTGCCAGCAGCTTGGGGCTAGCGGGGGGGCCGAGGAGAGAGACCCAGTACTTC.

J is TRBJ1-3 and V is TRBV9; unclear D gene. V shed 0 bases and J shed 4 bases, with 14 bases lying between them. The CDR3 has 16 amino acids. In germline, CDR1 is SGDLS, CDR2 YYNGEE. This CDR3 reads CASSVGGDHQGNTIYF. In nucleotides, the CDR3 is TGTGCCAGCAGCGTAGGAGGTGACCATCAAGGAAACACCATATATTTT.

CDR3 region: CASSYRVDSLEAFF. For the CDR3, the DNA is TGTGCCAGCAGCTACAGGGTCGACAGCCTTGAAGCTTTCTTT. The chain uses TRBV6-5 and TRBJ1-1; a weak D match, TRBD1 (6 bases). This CDR3 contains 14 residues. V lost 6 bases, J lost 7 bases, and 18 bases lay in between. Per the germline V gene, CDR1 is MNHEY and CDR2 is SVGAGI.

The chain links TRBV28 to TRBJ1-2, with TRBD1 identical over 7 bases. The CDR3 has 12 residues. From germline, CDR1 is MDHEN and CDR2 SYDVKM. Trimming cost V 5 bases and J 4 bases; bases outside gene matches: 1. Here the CDR3 DNA reads TGTGCCAGCAGTCCAGGGGGCTATGGCTACACCTTC. Translated, it gives CASSPGGYGYTF.

The rearrangement links TRBV3-1 (or the pseudogene TRBV3-2) to TRBJ2-5; D is undetermined. CDR1 and CDR2 from the germline V gene are LGHDT and YNNKEL (reference sequence). Deletions cut 4 bases from V and 2 bases from J, with 8 bases between. The CDR3 contains 13 residues. The CDR3: CASSPTVQETQYF. The CDR3 DNA follows: TGTGCCAGCAGCCCTACCGTTCAAGAGACCCAGTACTTC.

The J gene is TRBJ1-2, the V gene TRBV5-4; 8 bases map to TRBD1. The CDR3 runs to 15 residues. Germline V CDR1 and CDR2: SGHNT, YYREEE (reference sequence). V gave up 0 bases and J gave up 4 bases; unmatched junction bases: 5. The CDR3 nucleotides are TGTGCCAGCAGCTTGGCCGGGACAGGTTCCTATGGCTACACCTTC. Translated, it gives CASSLAGTGSYGYTF.